Each of the 32 T cell receptor beta chains below was sequenced from the same sample in a study of blood T cell repertoires in COVID-19. Repertoires were generated with immunoSEQ multiplex PCR, while TCRdb's copy carries only in-frame clones and drops some. The sample has fewer than 140,000 clones; about 64% are singletons. The sample comprised peripheral blood. These TCRs come from a human donor with acute or convalescent COVID-19. The donor label of this sample is uncertain.

The chain uses TRBV7-2 and TRBJ2-1; 12 bases map to TRBD2. The V and J ends lost 5 bases and 9 bases, in that order; junction bases with no gene match: 8. Germline lookup yields CDR1 SGHTA and CDR2 FQGNSA. The length of the CDR3 is 15 residues. The CDR3 DNA reads as TGTGCCAGCAGCCCTCCTAGCGGGGGGGCCTCTGAGCAGTTCTTC. It encodes CASSPPSGGASEQFF.

The J gene is TRBJ1-3, the V gene TRBV19; D unresolved. Per the germline V gene, CDR1 is LNHDA and CDR2 is SQIVND (reference sequence). CDR3 length: 15 amino acids. The ends were cut back, 5 bases at V and 0 bases at J, with 11 bases in the middle. The CDR3 region has the DNA TGTGCCAGTAGTGAGGAGAGGGTCTCTGGAAACACCATATATTTT. The encoded protein is CASSEERVSGNTIYF.

The table lists this clone with a few counts. The chain is built from TRBV24-1 and TRBJ2-1, with TRBD2 matching 8 bases. The CDR3 runs to 15 residues. Germline CDR1 is KGHDR and CDR2 is SFDVKD. Losses at the gene ends were 6 bases for V and 9 bases for J; bases not matched to a gene: 12. CDR3 amino acids: CATSKVTGGPGEQFF. The CDR3 region has the DNA TGTGCCACCAGTAAAGTAACGGGGGGGCCCGGTGAGCAGTTCTTC.

V and J are TRBV6-6 and TRBJ1-5; D call uncertain. The CDR3 extends over 15 amino acids. Germline CDR1 MNHNY, CDR2 SVGAGI (reference sequence). V lost 5 bases and J 2 bases, leaving 13 bases between the germline ends. CDR3 nucleotide sequence: TGTGCCAGCAGTCCGACCAGGCCGGGCAATCAGCCCCAGCATTTT. Translated: CASSPTRPGNQPQHF.

This clone was found a few times. The chain links TRBV21-1 to TRBJ1-4. TRBV21-1 is marked as a pseudogene. The CDR3 loop spans 15 amino acids. The CDR3 region is CASSRGPDCNEKLFF. Written as DNA, the CDR3 is TGTGCCAGCAGCCGAGGGCCAGATTGTAATGAAAAACTGTTTTTT.

This clone was detected a few times. The chain uses TRBV29-1 and TRBJ2-5; D is perhaps TRBD1 (5 bases). Per the germline V gene, CDR1 is SQVTM and CDR2 is ANQGSEA. The germline V and J ends were trimmed by 4 bases and 5 bases, with 11 bases remaining between them. The CDR3 has 12 amino acids. The CDR3 protein is CSVGQGNETQYF. The CDR3, as DNA: TGCAGCGTTGGGCAGGGTAACGAGACCCAGTACTTC.

V is TRBV2 and J is TRBJ2-5; the D is unclear. V was pared by 6 bases and J by 1 base, with 12 bases between. The CDR3 covers 14 residues. Germline values: CDR1 SNHLY, CDR2 FYNNEI. Written as DNA, the CDR3 is TGTGCCAGCAGGGATAGACAATCCCAAGAGACCCAGTACTTC. Amino acids: CASRDRQSQETQYF.

The genes are TRBV19 and TRBJ2-5; TRBD1 matches 7 bases. The CDR3 totals 14 residues. V lost 5 bases, J lost 2 bases, and 5 bases stayed unmatched. Germline V lookup: CDR1 LNHDA, CDR2 SQIVND (reference sequence). CDR3 DNA: TGTGCCAGTAGTCAAGGGACAGCACAAGAGACCCAGTACTTC. Translating it yields CASSQGTAQETQYF.

V and J are TRBV28 and TRBJ2-1, with 7 bases fitting TRBD2. Germline CDR1 reads MDHEN; CDR2 reads SYDVKM. This CDR3 is 13 amino acids long. V shed 3 bases, J shed 7 bases, and the junction held 3 bases outside the gene matches. The CDR3 is CASSLSGGNEQFF. The CDR3 DNA follows: TGTGCCAGCAGTTTGTCCGGGGGGAATGAGCAGTTCTTC. The entire variable domain, with the rest obtained from reference TRBV28 and TRBJ2-1, is as follows: DVKVTQSSRYLVKRTGEKVFLECVQDMDHENMFWYRQDPGLGLRLIYFSYDVKMKEKGDIPEGYSVSREKKERFSLILESASTNQTSMYLCASSLSGGNEQFFGPGTRLTVL.

J is TRBJ1-2 and V is TRBV28; possible D gene TRBD1, 6 bases. V was clipped by 5 bases and J by 7 bases, with 14 bases between them. The CDR3 consists of 13 residues. The germline CDR1 and CDR2 sequences are MDHEN and SYDVKM. The CDR3, as DNA: TGTGCCAGCAGTCGCCGGCAGGGGAGTGGCTACACCTTC. As protein: CASSRRQGSGYTF.

The chain uses TRBV6-5 and TRBJ1-1; D might be TRBD1 (5 bases). CDR1 is MNHEY, CDR2 SVGAGI, per germline. V was trimmed by 2 bases and J by 4 bases, leaving 11 bases between them. The CDR3 runs 14 residues. The CDR3 reads CASSYGGGITEAFF. CDR3 sequence (DNA): TGTGCCAGCAGTTACGGGGGGGGTATCACTGAAGCTTTCTTT.

This clone was detected only once. V gene TRBV30 combines with J gene TRBJ1-1; 8 bases agree with TRBD1. The germline V gene has CDR1 GTSNPN and CDR2 SVGIG (reference sequence). V was clipped by 0 bases and J by 2 bases; unmatched bases: 5. The CDR3 totals 15 residues. CDR3 coding DNA: TGTGCCTGGAGTGTACGGGGACAGGTCAACACTGAAGCTTTCTTT. Translating gives CAWSVRGQVNTEAFF.

V is TRBV7-9 and J is TRBJ2-3; 14 bases fit TRBD2. V was pared by 4 bases and J by 0 bases, with 9 bases of the junction left unmatched. Germline V gene lookup returns CDR1 SEHNR and CDR2 FQNEAQ (reference sequence). This CDR3 is 19 amino acids long. CDR3 sequence (DNA): TGTGCCAGCAGCTCAAAAGGGACTAGCGGGGGTCTTAGCACAGATACGCAGTATTTT. Amino acid sequence: CASSSKGTSGGLSTDTQYF.

The chain carries TRBV28 and TRBJ1-2; TRBD1 matches at 9 bases. CDR1 is MDHEN and CDR2 is SYDVKM in the germline V gene. Germline trimming cut 6 bases from V and 3 bases from J; bases unmatched to any gene: 11. The CDR3 has 16 amino acids. The DNA for the CDR3 is TGTGCCAGCAGCCTAAATACTTGGGACAGGGACTATGGCTACACCTTC. Translation gives CASSLNTWDRDYGYTF.

J is TRBJ2-1 and V is TRBV28, with 8 nucleotides matching TRBD2. The V gene end was trimmed by 4 bases and the J gene end by 9 bases; junction bases not matched to a gene: 14. The CDR3 contains 16 residues. Germline CDR1 MDHEN, CDR2 SYDVKM. In nucleotides, the CDR3 is TGTGCCAGCAGTTCGATATCCGGCGGGGGGACGTTTGAGCAGTTCTTC. This translates into CASSSISGGGTFEQFF.

This chain uses TRBV2 with TRBJ2-7; TRBD2 is a possible D gene (6 bases). Trimming took 4 bases from V and 2 from J, leaving 15 bases between them. The CDR3 is 15 amino acids. Per germline, CDR1 SNHLY and CDR2 FYNNEI. CDR3 amino acids: CASSVMGRGTYEQYF. In DNA, the CDR3 is TGTGCCAGCAGTGTAATGGGACGGGGGACCTACGAGCAGTACTTC. The full variable domain, completed using reference TRBV2 and TRBJ2-7, is EPEVTQTPSHQVTQMGQEVILRCVPISNHLYFYWYRQILGQKVEFLVSFYNNEISEKSEIFDDQFSVERPDGSNFTLKIRSTKLEDSAMYFCASSVMGRGTYEQYFGPGTRLTVT.

This rearrangement joins TRBV15 to TRBJ2-7; 8 bases match TRBD2. V lost 0 bases to trimming and J lost 2 bases; unmatched junction nucleotides: 9. This CDR3 contains 17 residues. Germline V gene sequence: CDR1 LNHNV, CDR2 YYDKDF (reference sequence). CDR3 loop: CATSREAGGGTTYEQYF. DNA of the CDR3: TGTGCCACCAGCAGAGAGGCTGGCGGGGGGACAACCTACGAGCAGTACTTC.

This chain joins TRBV23-1 and TRBJ1-3; 9 bases agree with TRBD1. TRBV23-1 is identified as an open reading frame with a role that is uncertain. Germline trimming cut 0 bases from V and 3 bases from J; bases unmatched to any gene: 3. The CDR3 extends over 16 amino acids. CDR3 in amino acids: CASSQSNRGLGNTIYF. The CDR3, as DNA: TGCGCCAGCAGTCAATCGAACAGGGGGCTTGGAAACACCATATATTTT.

The chain combines TRBV9 with TRBJ1-6; TRBD1 might be the D (5 bases). V was shortened by 3 bases and J by 7 bases, with 17 bases between the two germline ends. CDR1 and CDR2 (germline): SGDLS, YYNGEE. The CDR3 extends over 16 amino acids. The CDR3 protein is CASSDPSGAGNSPLHF. The CDR3, as DNA: TGTGCCAGCAGCGATCCTAGTGGGGCCGGGAATTCACCCCTCCACTTT.

The gene calls are TRBV2 and TRBJ1-4; 10 bases match TRBD1. The trim removed 10 bases at V and 6 bases at J, leaving 2 bases unmatched. The CDR3 contains 12 residues. Germline loops: CDR1 SNHLY, CDR2 FYNNEI. The CDR3: CATGTGDEKLFF. The CDR3 nucleotides are TGTGCCACTGGGACAGGGGATGAAAAACTGTTTTTT. The complete variable domain, with remaining parts taken from reference TRBV2 and TRBJ1-4, reads EPEVTQTPSHQVTQMGQEVILRCVPISNHLYFYWYRQILGQKVEFLVSFYNNEISEKSEIFDDQFSVERPDGSNFTLKIRSTKLEDSAMYFCATGTGDEKLFFGSGTQLSVL.

The chain joins TRBV7-2 to TRBJ1-2; 11 positions match TRBD1. Unmatched junction bases numbered 10, after V lost 2 bases and J lost 5 bases. The CDR3 consists of 17 residues. The V gene's germline CDR1 is SGHTA and CDR2 FQGNSA. DNA of the CDR3: TGTGCCAGCAGCTTAACTCCCGGGACAGGGGGGAGTTATGGCTACACCTTC. It is translated as CASSLTPGTGGSYGYTF.

This clone was observed a handful of times. V and J are TRBV24-1 and TRBJ1-5; D may be TRBD1 (6 bases). The CDR3 has 14 residues. V lost 4 bases to trimming and J lost 6 bases, with 12 bases between them. The germline V gene encodes CDR1 KGHDR and CDR2 SFDVKD. This CDR3 reads CATSEDRSVQPQHF. The CDR3 nucleotides are TGTGCCACCAGTGAAGACAGGTCGGTTCAGCCCCAGCATTTT.

The rearrangement joins TRBV18 to TRBJ1-1, with D possibly TRBD1 on 6 matching bases. The germline V gene has CDR1 KGHSH and CDR2 LQKENI. The CDR3 is made up of 19 amino acids. With 3 bases removed from V and 5 bases from J, the gap between germline ends came to 28 bases. The CDR3 sequence is CASSPSAHTARGVITEAFF. CDR3 in DNA: TGTGCCAGCTCACCGTCCGCTCACACGGCCAGGGGTGTTATTACTGAAGCTTTCTTT.

This chain connects TRBV13 to TRBJ1-1; 7 bases agree with TRBD1. V lost 5 bases, J lost 0 bases, and 9 bases stayed unmatched. This CDR3 has 16 residues. Germline V gene sequence: CDR1 PRHDT, CDR2 FYEKMQ (reference sequence). CDR3: CASSNRDRPMNTEAFF. The CDR3 nucleotides are TGTGCCAGCAGCAACCGGGACAGACCGATGAACACTGAAGCTTTCTTT.

The chain uses TRBV5-8 and TRBJ2-5, with 7 bases fitting TRBD2. The CDR3 is made up of 14 amino acids. Germline V gene lookup returns CDR1 SGHTS and CDR2 YDEGEE. The junction had 6 bases not matched to a gene; V was cut back by 2 bases and J by 5 bases. This chain's CDR3 is CASSFSGTGETQYF. The DNA of the CDR3 is TGTGCCAGCAGCTTCAGCGGGACCGGGGAGACCCAGTACTTC.

This sequence joins TRBV27 and TRBJ1-1; no definite D call. Germline CDR1 MNHEY, CDR2 SMNVEV (reference sequence). The CDR3 has 15 residues. The V gene lost 5 bases and the J gene lost 1 base, with 14 bases spanning the gap. Written as DNA, the CDR3 is TGTGCCAGCAGTCCTTGGGCAGCTGAGAACACTGAAGCTTTCTTT. Its protein product is CASSPWAAENTEAFF.

The table lists this clone with a count of one. V is TRBV30 and J is TRBJ2-3; D is undetermined. Germline V gene sequence: CDR1 GTSNPN, CDR2 SVGIG (reference sequence). The CDR3 extends over 16 amino acids. The V end lost 4 bases, the J end lost 1 base, and 18 bases lay between the germline ends. The CDR3 region has the DNA TGTGCCTGGACCCGACTTGGCGCCCCGCGCACAGATACGCAGTATTTT. It yields the protein CAWTRLGAPRTDTQYF.

This clone was counted ten times or more. The V call is TRBV27, the J call TRBJ1-1; D unresolved. The CDR3 has 17 amino acids. CDR1 and CDR2 (germline): MNHEY, SMNVEV (reference sequence). Deletions cut 8 bases from V and 1 base from J, with 23 bases between. In nucleotides, the CDR3 is TGTGCCAGCCAAACCTTCCACGGGTGGGTTACGAACACTGAAGCTTTCTTT. This sequence encodes CASQTFHGWVTNTEAFF.

The V gene is TRBV3-1 (or the pseudogene TRBV3-2), the J gene TRBJ1-3; D gene uncertain. This CDR3 has 17 amino acids. V lost 1 base to trimming and J lost 0 bases, with 13 bases between them. From germline, CDR1 is LGHDT and CDR2 YNNKEL (reference sequence). CDR3 amino acids: CASSQVNTRNSGNTIYF. The CDR3 DNA reads as TGTGCCAGCAGCCAAGTCAACACCCGAAACTCTGGAAACACCATATATTTT.

The CDR3 DNA reads TGTGCCAGCAGCCCTAGGCAGGGGCATGGCTACACCTTC. Protein: CASSPRQGHGYTF. The rearrangement uses TRBV7-9 and TRBJ1-2, with a tentative D call TRBD1 (6 bases). The CDR3 is 13 amino acids. Trimming cost V 5 bases and J 6 bases, with 13 bases left between them. In germline, CDR1 is SEHNR, CDR2 FQNEAQ (reference sequence).

This rearrangement joins TRBV2 to TRBJ2-5; 7 bases are shared with TRBD1. CDR3 length: 13 residues. Losses at the gene ends were 7 bases for V and 2 bases for J; bases not matched to a gene: 4. Per germline, CDR1 SNHLY and CDR2 FYNNEI. The CDR3 protein is CASKRDRQETQYF. CDR3 DNA sequence: TGTGCCAGCAAGAGGGACAGACAAGAGACCCAGTACTTC.

The rearrangement joins TRBV19 to TRBJ1-1; 9 nucleotides line up with TRBD1. The CDR3 covers 17 residues. The V segment lost 6 bases and the J segment 4 bases; nucleotides outside the gene matches: 15. Germline CDR1 and CDR2: LNHDA and SQIVND (reference sequence). The CDR3 loop is CASRRKGTGGRGTEAFF. The CDR3 DNA reads TGTGCCAGTAGACGAAAAGGTACAGGGGGCCGTGGCACTGAAGCTTTCTTT.